This paragraph reports one T cell receptor beta chain. Its antigen is unknown. TCR beta libraries were made by quantitative 5'-RACE with molecular barcodes. TCRdb reprocessed the 5' RACE reads via MiXCR and lists one record per CDR3 protein. The sample has about 440,000 distinct CDR3 sequences, 15% to 20% seen once. The sample originates from a study of CD8 T cells in ankylosing spondylitis. Study-wide findings and caveats: The authors found the disease-linked clones to be CD8+ and relatively rare in peripheral blood. Characteristic of ankylosing spondylitis blood, it appeared, was a TCR beta motif comprising roughly 8 highly homologous variants. Earlier work had already found some motif variants in reactive arthritis synovial fluid and blood. The clones that were linked to disease were reported to be significantly enriched in matched synovial fluid samples from ankylosing spondylitis patients.

The ends lost 5 bases at V and 1 base at J; junction bases unmatched: 7. The CDR3 contains 16 residues. The germline CDR1 and CDR2 sequences are MNHNS and SASEGT. The sequence derives from a male donor with ankylosing spondylitis. This rearrangement joins TRBV6-1 to TRBJ2-2, with 7 bases that match TRBD2. Sequenced sample: blood, either unsorted or a sorted T cell fraction (not recorded which). The CDR3 spells CASSRGVAGNTGELFF. DNA for the CDR3: TGTGCCAGCAGTCGCGGGGTAGCGGGGAACACCGGGGAGCTGTTTTTT.